This T cell receptor beta chain was identified in a study of human T cells and chemical hapten exposure. Stated time point: patch test 1, 2 weeks after DPC sensitization. The treatment denotes: therapeutic diphenylcyclopropenone sensitization with weekly scalp DPC. Unseparated into fractions, whole blood served as the source from which total RNA was extracted. Each CDR3 protein is one row after TCRdb ran MiXCR on the RACE reads. The sample consists of tens of thousands of distinct CDR3 sequences, about 9.3% of them appearing once. The sequencing used whole blood, collected in connection with sensitization to the hapten diphenylcyclopropenone (DPC). The receptor's source is a woman between 45 and 60 years old with alopecia areata. Some clones in this sample may be carry-over from other donors' samples.

In DNA, the CDR3 is TGTGCCAGCAGTGGAGGGACCCCCGGGGAGCTGTTTTTT. This sequence encodes CASSGGTPGELFF. This chain connects TRBV28 to TRBJ2-2, with D possibly being TRBD2 (6 bases). The CDR3 extends over 13 amino acids. Germline V gene sequence: CDR1 MDHEN, CDR2 SYDVKM. Trimming shortened V by 5 bases and J by 6 bases, and 10 bases separated the two germline ends. The whole variable domain, filled in from reference TRBV28 and TRBJ2-2, reads DVKVTQSSRYLVKRTGEKVFLECVQDMDHENMFWYRQDPGLGLRLIYFSYDVKMKEKGDIPEGYSVSREKKERFSLILESASTNQTSMYLCASSGGTPGELFFGEGSRLTVL.